This TCR beta chain was recorded in a study of identical twins. Study outcomes and limitations: A cross-sectional statistical analysis, not follow-up of the same donors, supported the conclusions.

Trimming took 4 bases from V and 3 from J; bases not matched to a gene: 13. CDR1 and CDR2 from the germline V gene are SGHRS and YFSETQ. The CDR3 sequence is 16 residues long. TCRdb re-analysed the 5' RACE reads in MiXCR, keeping a single row per CDR3 protein. In the table there are around 230,000 distinct CDR3 sequences, about 6.7% of which are singletons. This clonotype was counted ten times or more. Its antigen is unidentified. These data also featured in a second study, about T cells expressing NK-cell markers. Per that paper: All TCR beta repertoires analysed originated from sorted CD3+CD56+NKG2C+, CD3+CD56+NKG2C- and CD3+CD56-NKG2C+ T cells. Most of the eight sequenced donors tested HCMV-seropositive; one tested seronegative. Where a few donors were concerned, these clonotypes also led the CD3+CD56-NKG2C+ fraction.

This TCR was sampled from a woman under 30 in good health. V gene TRBV5-1 combines with J gene TRBJ2-7; 7 bases agree with TRBD1. Sequenced input: CD8+ T cells sorted from blood. The CDR3 nucleotides are TGCGCCAGCAGCGCCGGAATCGGACAGGAATTCTACGAGCAGTACTTC. The encoded protein is CASSAGIGQEFYEQYF.